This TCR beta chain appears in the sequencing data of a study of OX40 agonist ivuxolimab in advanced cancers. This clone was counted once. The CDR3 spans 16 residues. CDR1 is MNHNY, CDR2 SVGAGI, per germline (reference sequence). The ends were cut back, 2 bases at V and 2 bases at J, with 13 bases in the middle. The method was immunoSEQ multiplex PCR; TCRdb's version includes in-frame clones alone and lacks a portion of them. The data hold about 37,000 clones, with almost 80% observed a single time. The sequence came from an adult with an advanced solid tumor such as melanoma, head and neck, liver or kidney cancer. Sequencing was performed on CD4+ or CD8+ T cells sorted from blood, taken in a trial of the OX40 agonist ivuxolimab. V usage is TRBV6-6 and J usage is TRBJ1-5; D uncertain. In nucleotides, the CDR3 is TGTGCCAGCAGTTACGGATCCGGCCAGGGCAATCAGCCCCAGCATTTT. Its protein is CASSYGSGQGNQPQHF.